One T cell receptor (beta chain) is described in this entry. These data are taken from a study of T cell changes during pregnancy in multiple sclerosis. Germline V gives CDR1 LNHNV, CDR2 YYDKDF (reference sequence). The CDR3 runs 13 residues. With 0 bases removed from V and 0 bases from J, the gap between germline ends came to 3 bases. Measured with immunoSEQ multiplex PCR; TCRdb has only the in-frame clones, and not every one. Of tens of thousands of clones in the sample, 90% are singletons; the top ten hold around 13%. The sequence came from a female donor with multiple sclerosis, enrolled in a pregnancy study. V and J are TRBV15 and TRBJ2-7; the D is unclear. The sequencing here drew on CD8+ T cells from peripheral blood mononuclear cells, taken in the first trimester of pregnancy. This chain's CDR3 is CATSRDSSYEQYF. CDR3 DNA: TGTGCCACCAGCAGAGACAGCTCCTACGAGCAGTACTTC.